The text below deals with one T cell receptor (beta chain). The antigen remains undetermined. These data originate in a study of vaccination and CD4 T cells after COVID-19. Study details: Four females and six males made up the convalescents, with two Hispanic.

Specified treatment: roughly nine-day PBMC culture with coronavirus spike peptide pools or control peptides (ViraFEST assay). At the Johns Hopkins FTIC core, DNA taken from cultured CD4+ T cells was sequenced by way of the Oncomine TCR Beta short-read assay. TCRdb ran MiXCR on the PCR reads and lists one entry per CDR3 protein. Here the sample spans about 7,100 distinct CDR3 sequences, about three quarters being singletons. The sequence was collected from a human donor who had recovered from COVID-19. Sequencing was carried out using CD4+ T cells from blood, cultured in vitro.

CDR3 sequence reads: CATRRGDTEAFF. The DNA of the CDR3 is TGTGCCACCCGCCGGGGGGACACTGAAGCTTTCTTT. The rearrangement joins TRBV24-1 to TRBJ1-1; tentatively, D is TRBD1 (5 bases). This CDR3 has 12 amino acids. V lost 9 bases and J 3 bases, leaving 10 bases between the germline ends. Looked up from germline, CDR1 is KGHDR and CDR2 is SFDVKD.